The 25 T cell receptor beta chains reported below all come from one sample, sequenced in a study of T cells in Graves' hyperthyroidism and ophthalmopathy. Using RNA transcripts as the source, TCR beta CDR3 regions were amplified. HTBI primers drove first-round RT-PCR of the TCR CDR3. TCRdb ran MiXCR on the multiplex PCR reads and lists one entry per CDR3 protein. The sample lists 150,000 to 200,000 distinct CDR3 sequences; 9.4% were seen once. Sequenced: blood. The receptors were gathered from a woman aged 18-29 years with Graves' hyperthyroidism that later progressed to Graves' ophthalmopathy.

In this sample, this clonotype turned up a few times. The chain combines TRBV30 with TRBJ2-4; unclear D gene. The ends were cut back, 1 base at V and 4 bases at J, with 8 bases in the middle. CDR1 GTSNPN and CDR2 SVGIG come from the germline V gene (reference sequence). There are 13 residues in the CDR3. CDR3 sequence (DNA): TGTGCCTGGAGTGGGGGATTTAAAAACATTCAGTACTTC. It codes for CAWSGGFKNIQYF.

This clonotype was recorded at least ten times. CDR3 sequence (DNA): TGTGCCAGCATCGGACAGGGGAACCACGAGCAGTACTTC. Amino acids: CASIGQGNHEQYF. The chain links TRBV6-1 to TRBJ2-7; 9 positions match TRBD1. The germline V gene has CDR1 MNHNS and CDR2 SASEGT. The CDR3 loop spans 13 amino acids. Losses at the gene ends were 7 bases for V and 5 bases for J; bases not matched to a gene: 6.

V usage is TRBV7-3 and J usage is TRBJ2-1; possibly TRBD1 for D (5 bases). Germline lookup yields CDR1 SGHTA and CDR2 FQGTGA. Trimming removed 8 bases at V and 8 bases at J, with 25 bases between. This CDR3 region has 16 residues. CDR3 bases: TGTGCCAGCTCCGTGTCGGTCGGCAGGGTGGTCGATGAGCAGTTCTTC. Translating it yields CASSVSVGRVVDEQFF.

Points on this clonotype: A much more abundant neighbour one base away suggests this may be a read error. The chain has TRBV2 and TRBJ2-5; D is ambiguous. Germline CDR1 is SNHLY and CDR2 is FYNNEI. Trimming removed 2 bases at V and 2 bases at J, with 12 bases between. The CDR3 has 15 residues. Here the CDR3 reads CASSELAANQETQYF. The DNA for the CDR3 is TGTGCCAGCAGTGAACTGGCAGCGAATCAAGAGACCCAGTACTTC.

This clonotype came up a few times. The chain uses TRBV10-3 and TRBJ2-1; D might be TRBD1 or TRBD2, each matching 5 bases. In germline, CDR1 is ENHRY, CDR2 SYGVKD. CDR3 length equals 11 residues. The ends were cut back, 8 bases at V and 9 bases at J, with 11 bases in the middle. The DNA for the CDR3 is TGTGCCATCGGGGGTAGGCTTGAGCAGTTCTTC. Protein product: CAIGGRLEQFF.

This clonotype was recorded at least ten times. CDR3 nucleotide sequence: TGTGCCAGCAGCTTCATATCCGGGACAGGGTTCTATGGCTACACCTTC. Protein sequence: CASSFISGTGFYGYTF. The chain uses TRBV13 and TRBJ1-2; 9 bases are a match to TRBD1. After removal of 3 bases from V and 4 bases from J, the junction contained 9 bases not matched to a gene. Germline V lookup: CDR1 PRHDT, CDR2 FYEKMQ (reference sequence). The CDR3 covers 16 residues. The variable domain in full, with the rest retrieved from reference TRBV13 and TRBJ1-2, is AAGVIQSPRHLIKEKRETATLKCYPIPRHDTVYWYQQGPGQDPQFLISFYEKMQSDKGSIPDRFSAQQFSDYHSELNMSSLELGDSALYFCASSFISGTGFYGYTFGSGTRLTVV.

This clonotype was seen repeatedly, ten times or more. CDR3 residues: CASSLSPGSEQYF. DNA of the CDR3: TGTGCCAGCAGCTTGTCTCCGGGGTCCGAGCAGTACTTC. This chain joins TRBV5-5 and TRBJ2-7, with a weak D call TRBD2 (5 bases). Trimming removed 1 base at V and 6 bases at J, with 11 bases between. This CDR3 region has 13 residues. CDR1 and CDR2 (germline): SGHKS, YYEKEE (reference sequence).

This clonotype was detected only a few times. The chain's CDR3 is CATSDYRTRDNEQFF. CDR3 bases: TGTGCCACCAGTGACTATCGGACTAGGGACAATGAGCAGTTCTTC. The rearrangement links TRBV24-1 to TRBJ2-1; 7 nucleotides line up with TRBD2. Germline assignment: CDR1 KGHDR and CDR2 SFDVKD. Trimming at V came to 4 bases and at J to 5 bases, leaving 7 bases not matched to a gene. This CDR3 spans 15 amino acids.

There are many counts of this clonotype. The genes are TRBV27 and TRBJ1-1, with D tentatively TRBD1 (6 bases). V lost 1 base and J 4 bases, leaving 10 bases between the germline ends. Per the germline V gene, CDR1 is MNHEY and CDR2 is SMNVEV (reference sequence). CDR3 length: 14 amino acids. The CDR3 loop reads CASSLYVGGTEAFF. The DNA for the CDR3 is TGTGCCAGCAGTTTATACGTAGGGGGCACTGAAGCTTTCTTT.

This clonotype was detected many times. The chain links TRBV28 to TRBJ1-1; tentatively, D is TRBD1 (6 bases). The V and J ends lost 7 bases and 3 bases respectively, with 15 bases between them. The CDR3 runs 14 residues. The germline V gene encodes CDR1 MDHEN and CDR2 SYDVKM. The CDR3 bases are TGTGCCAGCACCGTACAGGGAGGGGACACTGAAGCTTTCTTT. It encodes CASTVQGGDTEAFF.

The CDR3 is CASSLSTSGTLANNEQFF. The CDR3 DNA is TGTGCCAGCAGTTTAAGTACTAGCGGGACACTAGCAAACAATGAGCAGTTCTTC. This chain connects TRBV12-3 or TRBV12-4 to TRBJ2-1; 10 positions agree with TRBD2. Unmatched junction bases numbered 12, after V lost 2 bases and J lost 5 bases. This CDR3 is 18 amino acids long.

This clonotype has only a few counts. V usage is TRBV30 and J usage is TRBJ1-1; 8 bases match TRBD1. Per the germline V gene, CDR1 is GTSNPN and CDR2 is SVGIG (reference sequence). The CDR3 totals 14 residues. Trimming took 4 bases from V and 5 from J; bases not matched to a gene: 9. DNA of the CDR3: TGTGCCTGGACAGGGGGCCGAGGTAGGACTGAAGCTTTCTTT. It yields the protein CAWTGGRGRTEAFF.

This clonotype showed up many times. V is TRBV6-1 and J is TRBJ1-2, with a weak D call TRBD1 (6 bases). The length of the CDR3 is 15 residues. Trimming removed 5 bases at V and 1 base at J, with 14 bases between. Looked up from germline, CDR1 is MNHNS and CDR2 is SASEGT. The CDR3 loop is CASSSRTDINYGYTF. As DNA, the CDR3 is TGTGCCAGCAGTTCGCGGACAGATATTAACTATGGCTACACCTTC.

The chain uses TRBV20-1 and TRBJ2-1; 10 bases agree with TRBD2. With 3 bases clipped from V and 6 bases from J, the junction kept 11 bases outside the gene matches. The CDR3 sequence is 16 residues long. Per the germline V gene, CDR1 is DFQATT and CDR2 is SNEGSKA (reference sequence). CDR3 amino acids: CSASSLTSGISNEQFF. In DNA, the CDR3 is TGCAGTGCTAGTTCCCTCACTAGCGGGATATCCAATGAGCAGTTCTTC.

This clonotype was found many times. The chain has TRBV7-6 and TRBJ1-1; D is possibly TRBD1 (5 bases). This CDR3 is built from 14 residues. The germline V gene has CDR1 SGHVS and CDR2 FNYEAQ. V gave up 3 bases and J gave up 6 bases, with 14 bases separating them. CDR3 coding DNA: TGTGCCAGCAGCTTGCAGGGCCTTACCTCTGAAGCTTTCTTT. It translates to CASSLQGLTSEAFF.

In its sample, this clonotype was seen many times. The chain combines TRBV3-1 with TRBJ2-7; D perhaps matches TRBD1 (6 bases). The CDR3 sequence is 15 residues long. Germline CDR1 LGHDT, CDR2 YNNKEL (reference sequence). The germline V and J ends were trimmed by 2 bases and 2 bases, with 13 bases remaining between them. CDR3 in amino acids: CASSQRRTATYEQYF. For the CDR3, the DNA is TGTGCCAGCAGCCAACGAAGGACAGCCACCTACGAGCAGTACTTC.

This clonotype was recorded at least ten times. J is TRBJ2-3 and V is TRBV7-9; 12 bases line up with TRBD2. The germline gives CDR1 SEHNR, CDR2 FQNEAQ (reference sequence). V gave up 5 bases and J gave up 2 bases; unmatched junction bases: 5. This CDR3 has 16 residues. The CDR3 is CASSIRLAGATDTQYF. As DNA, the CDR3 is TGTGCCAGCAGCATAAGACTAGCGGGGGCCACAGATACGCAGTATTTT.

This clonotype was counted at least ten times. The rearrangement uses TRBV18 and TRBJ1-1; D is uncertain. The CDR3 has 15 residues. Germline CDR1 KGHSH, CDR2 LQKENI. The V end was cut by 1 base, the J end by 0 bases, with 9 bases between. CDR3: CASSPLAEMNTEAFF. CDR3 DNA: TGTGCCAGCTCACCACTCGCAGAGATGAACACTGAAGCTTTCTTT.

In its sample, this clonotype was seen many times. This CDR3 is CASAGLAGSTDTQYF. The CDR3 coding sequence is TGTGCCAGCGCCGGACTAGCGGGGTCCACAGATACGCAGTATTTT. The chain carries TRBV25-1 and TRBJ2-3; TRBD2 matches 12 bases. The CDR3 is 15 residues long. Losses at the gene ends were 8 bases for V and 2 bases for J; bases not matched to a gene: 5. CDR1 is MGHDK, CDR2 SYGVNS, per germline.

This rearrangement joins TRBV25-1 to TRBJ2-3; TRBD1 is a possible D gene (6 bases). Germline V lookup: CDR1 MGHDK, CDR2 SYGVNS. The CDR3 covers 14 residues. The germline V and J ends were trimmed by 2 bases and 1 base, with 7 bases remaining between them. The CDR3 DNA sequence: TGTGCCAGCAGTGAAGCAGGGGGCACAGATACGCAGTATTTT. It is translated as CASSEAGGTDTQYF.

This clonotype was recorded many times. This clone may be a read error of a much larger clone one base away. The chain carries TRBV6-1 and TRBJ1-1; the D is unclear. The CDR3 runs 11 residues. The V and J ends lost 6 bases and 5 bases respectively, with 7 bases between them. Germline assignment: CDR1 MNHNS and CDR2 SASEGT. CDR3: CASSGKTEAFF. The CDR3 DNA sequence: TGTGCCAGCAGCGGGAAAACTGAAGCTTTCTTT.

The sample holds many counts of this clonotype. The rearrangement joins TRBV12-3 or TRBV12-4 to TRBJ2-1; no reliable D call. The V and J ends lost 3 bases and 5 bases respectively, with 8 bases between them. This CDR3 contains 13 residues. The CDR3 sequence is CASSFPLDNEQFF. In DNA form, the CDR3 reads TGTGCCAGCAGTTTCCCATTAGACAATGAGCAGTTCTTC.

In its sample, this clonotype was seen many times. The genes are TRBV6-1 and TRBJ2-1, with TRBD2 identical over 7 bases. CDR3 length equals 16 residues. Germline trimming cut 6 bases from V and 0 bases from J; bases unmatched to any gene: 8. The germline gives CDR1 MNHNS, CDR2 SASEGT. CDR3 region: CASRPEAGTSYNEQFF. CDR3 bases: TGTGCCAGCAGACCCGAAGCGGGGACCTCCTACAATGAGCAGTTCTTC.

The chain joins TRBV30 to TRBJ2-1; D ambiguous. The germline V gene encodes CDR1 GTSNPN and CDR2 SVGIG (reference sequence). The ends were cut back, 3 bases at V and 7 bases at J, with 19 bases in the middle. The CDR3 spans 15 residues. As DNA, the CDR3 is TGTGCCTGGAGCGCCCGGGTGGGGTCCTTTAATGAGCAGTTCTTC. Protein: CAWSARVGSFNEQFF.

Many counts were recorded for this clonotype. V is TRBV30 and J is TRBJ1-2; 8 positions match TRBD1. In germline, CDR1 is GTSNPN, CDR2 SVGIG (reference sequence). This CDR3 is 15 amino acids long. The ends lost 2 bases at V and 3 bases at J; junction bases unmatched: 8. The CDR3 nucleotides are TGTGCCTGGAGTAATAACTTGGGACAGGACTATGGCTACACCTTC. Amino acids: CAWSNNLGQDYGYTF.